These T cell receptor beta chains were read from a single sample in a study of human CD8 memory T cell subsets. One entry per CDR3 protein results from TCRdb running MiXCR on the 5' RACE reads. Altogether fewer than 8,500 distinct CDR3 sequences are present, roughly 3.9% being singletons, with the ten largest covering roughly two fifths. Source material: CD8+ T cells from PBMCs. The receptor source for this set is a human donor in good health. Each CDR3 is given with its conserved first and last residue. The D gene is left open where the match is weak. Clone size is shown for a subset of rows, as once, few, many or a class of expanded clone.

v_call	clone_size	d_call	j_call	cdr3_aa	cdr3_nt
TRBV9	many	.	TRBJ1-1	CASSPQIEPRRNTEAFF	TGTGCCAGCAGCCCACAAATTGAACCCAGGAGGAACACTGAAGCTTTCTTT
TRBV3-1	many	.	TRBJ2-2	CASSQGGQYIDTGELFF	TGTGCCAGCAGCCAAGGCGGACAATATATTGACACCGGGGAGCTGTTTTTT
TRBV11-2	.	.	TRBJ2-3	CASSQIVEGTDTQYF	TGTGCCAGCAGCCAAATTGTCGAGGGCACAGATACGCAGTATTTT
TRBV7-6	many	.	TRBJ1-3	CASSPDWSSGNTIYF	TGTGCCAGCAGCCCTGACTGGAGCTCTGGAAACACCATATATTTT
TRBV5-4	many	TRBD2	TRBJ2-2	CASRASGKNTGELFF	TGTGCCAGCAGGGCTAGCGGGAAGAACACCGGGGAGCTGTTTTTT
TRBV2	few	.	TRBJ2-1	CASSDNGSENRNEQFF	TGTGCCAGCAGTGATAACGGGAGTGAAAATCGCAATGAGCAGTTCTTC
TRBV12-5	many	.	TRBJ2-5	CASGHAGTVQETQYF	TGTGCTAGTGGCCATGCGGGGACAGTCCAAGAGACCCAGTACTTC
TRBV18	.	.	TRBJ1-1	CASSNPGALLAEAFF	TGTGCCAGCTCGAATCCGGGGGCACTGCTGGCTGAAGCTTTCTTT
TRBV7-2	medium-sized	.	TRBJ2-3	CASSLGEGVISGDTQYF	TGTGCCAGCAGCTTAGGCGAAGGGGTAATCTCCGGGGATACGCAGTATTTT
TRBV24-1	.	TRBD1	TRBJ2-2	CATSDLQGDTGELFF	TGTGCCACCAGTGATTTACAGGGGGACACCGGGGAGCTGTTTTTT
TRBV4-3	many	.	TRBJ2-1	CASSQDLYVGGEQFF	TGCGCCAGCAGCCAAGATCTATACGTCGGGGGTGAGCAGTTCTTC
TRBV28	many	TRBD2	TRBJ2-1	CASSYTLAGGRNEQFF	TGTGCCAGCAGTTACACACTAGCGGGAGGCCGTAATGAGCAGTTCTTC
TRBV18	many	.	TRBJ1-2	CASSHRDASNYGYTF	TGTGCCAGCTCACACCGGGACGCTTCTAACTATGGCTACACCTTC
TRBV5-1	many	TRBD1	TRBJ2-7	CASSSGDRVPTYEQYF	TGCGCCAGCAGCTCGGGCGACAGGGTTCCGACCTACGAGCAGTACTTC
TRBV27	many	.	TRBJ2-7	CASSFFLGGYEQYF	TGTGCCAGCAGTTTTTTCCTGGGCGGCTACGAGCAGTACTTC
TRBV5-1	many	.	TRBJ1-6	CASRGSRLPLHF	TGCGCCAGCCGCGGATCGAGGCTCCCCCTCCACTTT
TRBV19	many	.	TRBJ1-5	CASRHGGFNQPQHF	TGTGCCAGCCGACATGGGGGATTTAATCAGCCCCAGCATTTT
TRBV7-2	many	TRBD2	TRBJ2-1	CASSLALSGGDYNEQFF	TGTGCCAGCAGCTTAGCGTTATCGGGAGGGGATTACAATGAGCAGTTCTTC
TRBV11-2	medium-sized	TRBD2	TRBJ2-1	CASSLESGADNEQFF	TGTGCCAGCAGCTTAGAGAGCGGGGCCGACAATGAGCAGTTCTTC
TRBV7-9	many	.	TRBJ1-2	CASSLAVLTGYTF	TGTGCCAGCAGCTTAGCGGTCCTCACTGGCTACACCTTC
TRBV9	few	.	TRBJ2-7	CASSVAPTYEQYF	TGTGCCAGCAGCGTAGCCCCTACCTACGAGCAGTACTTC
TRBV7-9	many	.	TRBJ1-3	CASSSPRSENGNTIYF	TGTGCCAGCAGCTCGCCTCGGTCGGAAAACGGAAACACCATATATTTT
TRBV27	.	TRBD2	TRBJ2-3	CASSRGTSGKLYTDTQYF	TGTGCCAGCAGTAGAGGGACTAGCGGAAAACTGTACACAGATACGCAGTATTTT
TRBV5-6	many	.	TRBJ2-7	CASNPSSGDEQYF	TGTGCCAGCAACCCCAGTTCGGGAGACGAGCAGTACTTC
TRBV7-2	many	.	TRBJ2-7	CASSGASYEQYF	TGTGCCAGCAGCGGGGCAAGTTACGAGCAGTACTTC
TRBV5-1	many	.	TRBJ2-7	CASSLGETVNYEQYF	TGCGCCAGCAGCCTAGGTGAGACAGTTAACTACGAGCAGTACTTC
TRBV12-3/TRBV12-4	few	TRBD1	TRBJ1-5	CASSSGQARGYSNQPQHF	TGTGCCAGCAGTTCGGGACAGGCGAGGGGCTATAGCAATCAGCCCCAGCATTTT